This passage covers 14 T cell receptor beta chains from one sample sequenced in a study of vaccination effects on CD4 cells after COVID-19. No antigens are known for them. Sequencing in the ViraFEST assay came after antigen-specific CD4+ T cells had been expanded with viral peptide pools, which were used to stimulate PBMC. Subsequent to 10 days of culture, CD4+ T cells were isolated. Vaccine administered to participants consisted of two doses of either BNT162b2 or mRNA-1273. Assay: immunoSEQ multiplex PCR; the TCRdb copy retains only in-frame clones and omits some. Of about 48,000 clones detected, nearly 75% appear once; the ten largest clones hold more than 13%. Sample: CD4+ T cells from PBMCs cultured with HCoV-OC43 spike peptides, taken after COVID-19 vaccination. Described subset: HCoV-OC43 spike overlapping peptide pool stimulation. The origin of the receptors is a human donor who received a COVID-19 vaccine.

The DNA of the CDR3 is TGTGCCAGCAGCTTTACATTCAGTAGCGTCTACGAGCAGTACTTC. This translates into CASSFTFSSVYEQYF. The chain is built from TRBV7-9 and TRBJ2-7; D perhaps matches TRBD2 (5 bases). V lost 3 bases, J lost 3 bases, and 15 bases lay in between. This CDR3 has 15 residues. Germline V lookup: CDR1 SEHNR, CDR2 FQNEAQ (reference sequence).

DNA for the CDR3: TGTGCCAGCTCACCCGCGCCAGGGGATCTGGCCGAGCAGTACTTC. Translated: CASSPAPGDLAEQYF. The chain joins TRBV18 to TRBJ2-7, with D perhaps matching TRBD1 (6 bases). The germline gives CDR1 KGHSH, CDR2 LQKENI. V shed 3 bases and J shed 6 bases, with 18 bases lying between them. This CDR3 has 15 residues.

This clone occurred once. This sequence joins TRBV6-4 and TRBJ2-7, with 9 positions matching TRBD1. Germline lookup yields CDR1 MRHNA and CDR2 SNTAGT. The CDR3 is made up of 15 amino acids. V shed 2 bases, J shed 2 bases, and the junction held 4 bases outside the gene matches. The CDR3 spells CASSDRTGAPYEQYF. The CDR3 nucleotides are TGTGCCAGCAGTGACCGGACAGGGGCTCCCTACGAGCAGTACTTC.

The chain employs TRBV30 and TRBJ2-1; 12 positions match TRBD2. V was clipped by 3 bases and J by 8 bases; unmatched bases: 11. Looked up from germline, CDR1 is GTSNPN and CDR2 is SVGIG (reference sequence). The CDR3 has 16 amino acids. DNA for the CDR3: TGTGCCTGGAGCACCGTACCTAGCGGGGGGGTCCATGAGCAGTTCTTC. Its translation is CAWSTVPSGGVHEQFF.

This clone was seen more than once but under ten times. The CDR3 sequence: CSVVFSYYGYTF. The CDR3 DNA reads as TGCAGCGTTGTCTTCTCCTACTATGGCTACACCTTC. V usage is TRBV29-1 and J usage is TRBJ1-2; D unclear. The V end lost 4 bases, the J end lost 3 bases, and 9 bases lay between the germline ends. This CDR3 is built from 12 residues. In germline, CDR1 is SQVTM, CDR2 ANQGSEA.

The V and J genes are TRBV10-3 and TRBJ2-1, with D possibly matching TRBD2 (6 bases). V was pared by 11 bases and J by 8 bases, with 19 bases between. The CDR3 is 13 residues long. Germline-derived CDR1 and CDR2 are ENHRY and SYGVKD. The CDR3 sequence: CAPHTRGDDEQFF. Written as DNA, the CDR3 is TGTGCCCCCCATACACGCGGGGACGATGAGCAGTTCTTC.

The chain employs TRBV24-1 and TRBJ2-2; the D call may be TRBD1 or TRBD2 (7 bases each). Germline V CDR1 and CDR2: KGHDR, SFDVKD. The V and J ends lost 4 bases and 6 bases respectively, with 20 bases between them. CDR3 size: 17 residues. CDR3 nucleotides: TGTGCCACCAGTGACCCGGGGACACAGGGGAGGGCCGGGGAGCTGTTTTTT. Protein product: CATSDPGTQGRAGELFF.

V usage is TRBV9 and J usage is TRBJ1-5; D is ambiguous. Germline loops: CDR1 SGDLS, CDR2 YYNGEE. There are 17 residues in the CDR3. Trimming shortened V by 4 bases and J by 2 bases, and 19 bases separated the two germline ends. CDR3 DNA: TGTGCCAGCAGCCCCTCCCCCGCGGAATCTGGCAATCAGCCCCAGCATTTT. Encoded protein: CASSPSPAESGNQPQHF.

The sample holds one count of this clone. The genes are TRBV4-2 and TRBJ2-4; no clear D gene. CDR3 size: 20 residues. CDR1 is LGHNA and CDR2 is YNFKEQ in the germline V gene. Between the trimmed V and J ends, which lost 0 bases and 0 bases, there was a span of 21 bases. Here the CDR3 reads CASSQDRPLKGAVAKNIQYF. The CDR3 nucleotides are TGTGCCAGCAGCCAAGATCGCCCCCTGAAGGGTGCAGTAGCCAAAAACATTCAGTACTTC.

V and J are TRBV10-2 and TRBJ1-2; D is perhaps TRBD1 (6 bases). From germline, CDR1 is WSHSY and CDR2 SAAADI. V lost 4 bases, J lost 8 bases, and 17 bases lay in between. The CDR3 runs to 14 residues. CDR3 in amino acids: CASSVRRGALGYTF. The CDR3 DNA is TGCGCCAGCAGTGTAAGGAGGGGGGCATTGGGCTACACCTTC.

V usage is TRBV27 and J usage is TRBJ1-4, with D hard to call. The germline V gene encodes CDR1 MNHEY and CDR2 SMNVEV (reference sequence). This CDR3 is built from 15 residues. V was shortened by 5 bases and J by 0 bases, with 10 bases between the two germline ends. In nucleotides, the CDR3 is TGTGCCAGCAGTCCCTCAGCTGCAACTAATGAAAAACTGTTTTTT. Amino acids: CASSPSAATNEKLFF.

This chain's CDR3 is CASSFSGRGYTF. For the CDR3, the DNA is TGTGCCAGTAGTTTCTCGGGGAGAGGCTACACCTTC. The chain recombines TRBV19 with TRBJ1-2; D is unclear. CDR1 and CDR2 from the germline V gene are LNHDA and SQIVND (reference sequence). V was pared by 5 bases and J by 8 bases, with 12 bases between. The CDR3 length is 12 residues.

This sequence joins TRBV19 and TRBJ2-3, with 9 bases fitting TRBD1. Germline CDR1 reads LNHDA; CDR2 reads SQIVND (reference sequence). The V gene end was trimmed by 5 bases and the J gene end by 4 bases; junction bases not matched to a gene: 10. This CDR3 contains 16 residues. The CDR3 coding sequence is TGTGCCAGTAGTGCCACCGGGACAGGGTTTGCAGATACGCAGTATTTT. As protein: CASSATGTGFADTQYF.

The J gene is TRBJ2-7, the V gene TRBV12-3 or TRBV12-4; 9 bases are shared with TRBD2. The CDR3 is 13 amino acids. Trimming took 8 bases from V and 2 from J; bases not matched to a gene: 4. The CDR3 is CASGSSGTYEQYF. The CDR3 DNA reads as TGTGCCAGCGGTTCTAGCGGGACCTACGAGCAGTACTTC.